The 18 T cell receptor beta chains below were found in one sample sequenced in a study of blood T cell repertoires in COVID-19. Assay used: immunoSEQ multiplex PCR; TCRdb lists only in-frame clones, some missing. The sample lists about 150,000 clones; 70% to 90% were seen once. Sequenced sample: peripheral blood. These receptors all come from a woman in her fifties or sixties with COVID-19, enrolled during active disease.

This rearrangement joins TRBV5-8 to TRBJ1-5; D ambiguous. Between the trimmed V and J ends, which lost 6 bases and 0 bases, there was a span of 19 bases. The CDR3 runs 17 residues. CDR1 and CDR2 from the germline V gene are SGHTS and YDEGEE. DNA for the CDR3: TGTGCCAGCAACTTTTTTGGGAGAGGTCTTAGCAATCAGCCCCAGCATTTT. This codes for CASNFFGRGLSNQPQHF.

This chain connects TRBV5-1 to TRBJ1-1, with D tentatively TRBD1 (6 bases). The CDR3 is 14 residues long. Germline lookup yields CDR1 SGHRS and CDR2 YFSETQ. V lost 4 bases to trimming and J lost 12 bases, with 22 bases between them. CDR3 nucleotides: TGCGCCAGCAGCACCGGGACAAGTCCGGGGCAGACTTTCTTT. Amino acids: CASSTGTSPGQTFF.

This clone was observed a single time. The V gene is TRBV27, the J gene TRBJ1-2, with 9 bases that match TRBD1. The trim removed 2 bases at V and 3 bases at J, leaving 4 bases unmatched. The CDR3 contains 15 residues. Germline V gene lookup returns CDR1 MNHEY and CDR2 SMNVEV (reference sequence). The CDR3 spells CASSLAGTGHYGYTF. DNA for the CDR3: TGTGCCAGCAGTTTAGCCGGGACAGGGCACTATGGCTACACCTTC.

Only one count was recorded for this clone. The rearrangement links TRBV19 to TRBJ2-2, with 8 bases matching TRBD1. The CDR3 has 14 residues. The V gene's germline CDR1 is LNHDA and CDR2 SQIVND (reference sequence). With 5 bases clipped from V and 4 bases from J, the junction kept 3 bases outside the gene matches. The CDR3 protein is CASSSQGGTGELFF. CDR3 in DNA: TGTGCCAGTAGTTCACAGGGGGGCACCGGGGAGCTGTTTTTT.

The V gene is TRBV14, the J gene TRBJ2-2; 8 bases fit TRBD2. In germline, CDR1 is SGHDN, CDR2 FVKESK. After removal of 1 base from V and 4 bases from J, the junction contained 2 bases not matched to a gene. CDR3 length equals 15 residues. CDR3: CASSQALAGTGELFF. CDR3 sequence (DNA): TGTGCCAGCAGCCAAGCCCTAGCGGGCACCGGGGAGCTGTTTTTT.

The chain combines TRBV5-5 with TRBJ1-3; the match to TRBD1 covers 7 bases. The length of the CDR3 is 13 residues. J lost 7 bases, V lost 3 bases, and 4 bases had no gene match. Germline loops: CDR1 SGHKS, CDR2 YYEKEE (reference sequence). CDR3 protein: CASSSRQGNTIYF. The CDR3 DNA reads as TGTGCCAGCAGCTCGCGACAGGGCAACACCATATATTTT. The whole variable domain, remainder taken from reference TRBV5-5 and TRBJ1-3, is DAGVTQSPTHLIKTRGQQVTLRCSPISGHKSVSWYQQVLGQGPQFIFQYYEKEERGRGNFPDRFSARQFPNYSSELNVNALLLGDSALYLCASSSRQGNTIYFGEGSWLTVV.

The rearrangement links TRBV7-2 to TRBJ1-5; 7 bases line up with TRBD1. The V gene end was trimmed by 6 bases and the J gene end by 3 bases; junction bases not matched to a gene: 8. The CDR3 is 15 residues long. Germline-derived CDR1 and CDR2 are SGHTA and FQGNSA. The CDR3 spells CASSRGDSLNQPQHF. CDR3 sequence (DNA): TGTGCCAGCAGTCGAGGGGACAGCCTCAATCAGCCCCAGCATTTT.

The chain has TRBV28 and TRBJ2-5, with no clear D. CDR3 size: 14 residues. The V end was cut by 4 bases, the J end by 0 bases, with 9 bases between. Germline lookup yields CDR1 MDHEN and CDR2 SYDVKM. The CDR3 here is CASSSPRDQETQYF. As DNA, the CDR3 is TGTGCCAGCAGTTCCCCCCGGGACCAAGAGACCCAGTACTTC.

V usage is TRBV5-1 and J usage is TRBJ1-2, with 9 nucleotides matching TRBD1. CDR1 and CDR2 (germline): SGHRS, YFSETQ. The junction had 12 bases not matched to a gene; V was cut back by 4 bases and J by 8 bases. The CDR3 is 15 amino acids. CDR3: CASSLGTGRVSGYTF. The CDR3 DNA reads as TGCGCCAGCAGCCTTGGGACAGGGAGGGTGAGCGGCTACACCTTC.

The rearrangement links TRBV7-3 to TRBJ2-1, with D perhaps matching TRBD2 (5 bases). The CDR3 runs to 13 residues. Germline V gene data show CDR1 as SGHTA and CDR2 as FQGTGA. V lost 5 bases to trimming and J lost 2 bases, with 7 bases between them. CDR3 protein: CASSPGTYNEQFF. The CDR3 nucleotides are TGTGCCAGCAGCCCGGGGACCTACAATGAGCAGTTCTTC.

The chain combines TRBV9 with TRBJ1-4, with D tentatively TRBD1 (5 bases). The germline CDR1 and CDR2 sequences are SGDLS and YYNGEE. The germline V and J ends were trimmed by 6 bases and 4 bases, with 16 bases remaining between them. This CDR3 is built from 15 residues. CDR3 nucleotides: TGTGCCAGCACCGTCCGGGGGGGTCTTAATGAAAAACTGTTTTTT. Its translation: CASTVRGGLNEKLFF.

This sequence joins TRBV15 and TRBJ1-1; maybe TRBD1 (5 bases). CDR3 length: 13 residues. CDR1 is LNHNV, CDR2 YYDKDF, per germline (reference sequence). Trimming pared 2 bases from V and 5 bases from J, leaving 9 bases between. DNA of the CDR3: TGTGCCACCAGCAGACAGGGTGGGACTGAAGCTTTCTTT. It is translated as CATSRQGGTEAFF.

V and J are TRBV7-9 and TRBJ1-1, with 8 positions matching TRBD1. Germline CDR1 is SEHNR and CDR2 is FQNEAQ (reference sequence). The junction had 10 bases not matched to a gene; V was cut back by 8 bases and J by 5 bases. The CDR3 loop spans 14 amino acids. As DNA, the CDR3 is TGTGCCAGCTTGAGACAGGGGATGCATACTGAAGCTTTCTTT. This sequence encodes CASLRQGMHTEAFF.

V gene TRBV19 combines with J gene TRBJ1-5; 7 bases map to TRBD1. Germline-derived CDR1 and CDR2 are LNHDA and SQIVND (reference sequence). V gave up 0 bases and J gave up 0 bases; unmatched junction bases: 5. This CDR3 is 17 amino acids long. The CDR3 reads CASSIDRTGHSNQPQHF. In DNA form, the CDR3 reads TGTGCCAGTAGTATAGATCGGACAGGACATAGCAATCAGCCCCAGCATTTT.

The chain couples TRBV6-4 to TRBJ2-1; TRBD1 aligns across 9 bases. This CDR3 contains 15 residues. The trim removed 5 bases at V and 3 bases at J, leaving 5 bases unmatched. Germline V CDR1 and CDR2: MRHNA, SNTAGT. The CDR3 region has the DNA TGTGCCAGCAGTCACGAGACAGGGGGCTACAATGAGCAGTTCTTC. This gives the protein CASSHETGGYNEQFF.

This chain links TRBV5-1 with TRBJ2-7, with no clear D. CDR3 length: 15 amino acids. Germline-derived CDR1 and CDR2 are SGHRS and YFSETQ. The V gene lost 0 bases and the J gene lost 6 bases, with 16 bases spanning the gap. The CDR3 loop is CASSLDPGAVGEQYV. In nucleotides, the CDR3 is TGCGCCAGCAGCTTGGATCCTGGTGCCGTCGGCGAGCAGTACGTC.

The chain employs TRBV11-3 and TRBJ1-2; D perhaps matches TRBD1 (5 bases). Trimming pared 2 bases from V and 10 bases from J, leaving 20 bases between. In germline, CDR1 is SGHNT, CDR2 YENEEA. This CDR3 is 15 amino acids long. The CDR3 loop reads CASSLKSWQEGIYTF. The CDR3 nucleotides read TGTGCCAGCAGCTTAAAGTCTTGGCAGGAGGGGATCTACACCTTC.

The chain's CDR3 is CASSVRVISTEAFF. The CDR3 coding sequence is TGTGCCAGCAGCGTCAGGGTAATCAGCACTGAAGCTTTCTTT. The gene calls are TRBV5-5 and TRBJ1-1; possibly TRBD1 for D (5 bases). Germline lookup yields CDR1 SGHKS and CDR2 YYEKEE (reference sequence). The CDR3 length is 14 residues. V shed 4 bases and J shed 4 bases, with 14 bases lying between them.